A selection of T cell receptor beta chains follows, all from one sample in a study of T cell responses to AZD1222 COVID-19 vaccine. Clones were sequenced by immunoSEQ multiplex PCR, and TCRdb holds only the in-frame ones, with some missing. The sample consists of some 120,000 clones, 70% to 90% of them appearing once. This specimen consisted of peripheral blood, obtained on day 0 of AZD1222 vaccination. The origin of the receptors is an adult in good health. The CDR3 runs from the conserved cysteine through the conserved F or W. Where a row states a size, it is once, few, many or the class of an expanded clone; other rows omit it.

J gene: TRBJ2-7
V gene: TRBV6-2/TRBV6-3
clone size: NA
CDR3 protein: CASSYSSTSGSGNEQYF

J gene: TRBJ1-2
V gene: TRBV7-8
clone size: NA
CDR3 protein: CASSPWDSGGGYTF

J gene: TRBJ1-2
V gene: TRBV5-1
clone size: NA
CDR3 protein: CASSLENPGYGYTF

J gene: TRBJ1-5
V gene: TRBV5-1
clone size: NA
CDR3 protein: CASSRSDRGPSNQPQHF

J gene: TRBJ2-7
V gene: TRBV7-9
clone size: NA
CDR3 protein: CASSFGRVRDDEQYF

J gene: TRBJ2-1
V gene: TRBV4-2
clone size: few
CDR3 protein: CASSQEYLAPTVKVSGFF

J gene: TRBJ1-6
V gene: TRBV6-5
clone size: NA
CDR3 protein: CASQDRANSPLHF

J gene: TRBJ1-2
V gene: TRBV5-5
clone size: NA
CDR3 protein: CASSVPGQGNYGYTF

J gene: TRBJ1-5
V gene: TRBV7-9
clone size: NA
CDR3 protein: CASSLAGQTHQPQHF

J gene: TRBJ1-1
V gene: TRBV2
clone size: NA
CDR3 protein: CASSEQGNTEAFF

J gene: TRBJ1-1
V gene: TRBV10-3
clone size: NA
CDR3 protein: CATRVGAPNTEAFF

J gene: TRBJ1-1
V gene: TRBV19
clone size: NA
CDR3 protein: CASSKGVVTEAFF

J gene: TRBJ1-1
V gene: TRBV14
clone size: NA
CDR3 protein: CASSDRWGTEAFF

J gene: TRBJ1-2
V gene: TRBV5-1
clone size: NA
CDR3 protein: CASSQGQGVGYTF